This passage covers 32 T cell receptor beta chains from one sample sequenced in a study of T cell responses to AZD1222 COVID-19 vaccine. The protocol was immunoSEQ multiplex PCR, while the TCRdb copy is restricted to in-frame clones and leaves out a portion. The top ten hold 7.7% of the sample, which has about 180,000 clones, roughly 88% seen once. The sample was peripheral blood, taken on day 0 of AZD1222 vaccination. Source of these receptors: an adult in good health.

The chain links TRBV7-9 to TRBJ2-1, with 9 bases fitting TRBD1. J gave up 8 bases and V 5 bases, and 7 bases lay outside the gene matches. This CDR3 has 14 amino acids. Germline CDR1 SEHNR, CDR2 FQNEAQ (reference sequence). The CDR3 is CASSNADRGDEQFF. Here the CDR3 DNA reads TGTGCCAGCAGCAATGCGGACAGGGGTGATGAGCAGTTCTTC.

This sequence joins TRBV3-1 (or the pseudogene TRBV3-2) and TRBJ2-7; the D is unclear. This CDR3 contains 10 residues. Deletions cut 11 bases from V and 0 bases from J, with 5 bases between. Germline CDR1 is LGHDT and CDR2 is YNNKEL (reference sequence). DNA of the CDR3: TGTGCCTCACCCTCCTACGAGCAGTACTTC. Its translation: CASPSYEQYF.

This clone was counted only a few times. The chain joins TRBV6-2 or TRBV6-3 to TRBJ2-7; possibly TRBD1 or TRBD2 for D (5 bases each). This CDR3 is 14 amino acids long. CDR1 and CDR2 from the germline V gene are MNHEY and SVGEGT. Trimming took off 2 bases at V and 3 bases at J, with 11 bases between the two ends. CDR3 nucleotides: TGTGCCAGCAGTTACCGGGGCCTCCTCTACGAGCAGTACTTC. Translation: CASSYRGLLYEQYF.

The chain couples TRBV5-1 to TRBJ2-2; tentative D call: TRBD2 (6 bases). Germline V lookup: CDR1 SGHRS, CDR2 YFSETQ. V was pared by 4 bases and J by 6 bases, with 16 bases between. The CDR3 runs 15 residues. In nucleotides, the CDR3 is TGCGCCAGCAGCGTAGGACTACTGGAACCCGGGGAGCTGTTTTTT. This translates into CASSVGLLEPGELFF.

In DNA form, the CDR3 reads TGTGCCAGCAGCTCGGGACTAGCGGGTGATTACAATGAGCAGTTCTTC. Protein product: CASSSGLAGDYNEQFF. The V call is TRBV13, the J call TRBJ2-1, with 12 bases fitting TRBD2. The CDR3 has 16 residues. The J segment lost 4 bases and the V segment lost 4 bases, leaving 5 bases of the junction unmatched. The V gene's germline CDR1 is PRHDT and CDR2 FYEKMQ (reference sequence).

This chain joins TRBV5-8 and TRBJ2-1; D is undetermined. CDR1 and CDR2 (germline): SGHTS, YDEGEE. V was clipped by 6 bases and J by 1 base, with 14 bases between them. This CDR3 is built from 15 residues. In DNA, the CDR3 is TGTGCCAGCACCAGAGCAGGAAAGTCCTACAATGAGCAGTTCTTC. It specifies CASTRAGKSYNEQFF. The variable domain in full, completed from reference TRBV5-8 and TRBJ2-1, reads EAGVTQSPTHLIKTRGQQATLRCSPISGHTSVYWYQQALGLGLQFLLWYDEGEERNRGNFPPRFSGRQFPNYSSELNVNALELEDSALYLCASTRAGKSYNEQFFGPGTRLTVL.

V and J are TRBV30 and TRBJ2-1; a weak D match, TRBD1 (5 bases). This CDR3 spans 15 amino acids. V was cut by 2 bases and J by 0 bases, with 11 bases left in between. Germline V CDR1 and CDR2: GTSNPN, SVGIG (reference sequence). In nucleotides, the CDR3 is TGTGCCTGGAGTCTAGGGGTTAACTCCTACAATGAGCAGTTCTTC. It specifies CAWSLGVNSYNEQFF.

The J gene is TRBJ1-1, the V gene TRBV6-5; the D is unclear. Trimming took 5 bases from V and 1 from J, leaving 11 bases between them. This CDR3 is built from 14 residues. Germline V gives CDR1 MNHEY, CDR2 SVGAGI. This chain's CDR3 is CASSQLPGNTEAFF. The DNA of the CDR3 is TGTGCCAGCAGTCAACTCCCAGGGAACACTGAAGCTTTCTTT.

CDR3 sequence: CASSEGPVSYEQYF. The CDR3 coding sequence is TGTGCCAGCAGTGAAGGCCCAGTTTCCTACGAGCAGTACTTC. The chain couples TRBV2 to TRBJ2-7; no reliable D call. V was trimmed by 1 base and J by 1 base, leaving 8 bases between them. This CDR3 is built from 14 residues. Germline CDR1 is SNHLY and CDR2 is FYNNEI.

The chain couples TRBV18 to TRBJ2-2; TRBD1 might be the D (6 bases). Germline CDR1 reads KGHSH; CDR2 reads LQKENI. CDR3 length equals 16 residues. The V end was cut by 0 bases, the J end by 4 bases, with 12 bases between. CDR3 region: CASSPPQGLVTGELFF. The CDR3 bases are TGTGCCAGCTCACCACCCCAGGGGTTGGTCACCGGGGAGCTGTTTTTT.

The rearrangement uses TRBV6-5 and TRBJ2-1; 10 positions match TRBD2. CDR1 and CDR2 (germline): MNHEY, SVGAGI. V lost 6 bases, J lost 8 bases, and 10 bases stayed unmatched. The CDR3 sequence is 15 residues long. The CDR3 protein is CASSPPGLAIDEQFF. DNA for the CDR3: TGTGCCAGCAGCCCGCCGGGACTAGCGATCGATGAGCAGTTCTTC.

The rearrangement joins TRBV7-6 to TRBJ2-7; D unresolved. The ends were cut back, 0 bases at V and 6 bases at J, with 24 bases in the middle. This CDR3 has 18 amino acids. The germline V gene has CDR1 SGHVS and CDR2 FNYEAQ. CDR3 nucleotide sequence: TGTGCCAGCAGCTTAGCGCCGTCGGCAGTGGATGGATATGGCGAGCAGTACTTC. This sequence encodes CASSLAPSAVDGYGEQYF.

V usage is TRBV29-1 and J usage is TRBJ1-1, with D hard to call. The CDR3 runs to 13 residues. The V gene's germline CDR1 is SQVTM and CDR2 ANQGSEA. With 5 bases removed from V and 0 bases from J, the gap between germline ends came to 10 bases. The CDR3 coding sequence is TGCAGCGTTTGGGCCAGAGTGAACACTGAAGCTTTCTTT. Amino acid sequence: CSVWARVNTEAFF.

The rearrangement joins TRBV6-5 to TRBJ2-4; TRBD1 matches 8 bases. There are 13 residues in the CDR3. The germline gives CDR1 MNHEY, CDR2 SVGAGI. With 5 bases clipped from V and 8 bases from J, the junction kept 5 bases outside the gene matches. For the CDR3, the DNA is TGTGCCAGCAGTACGACAGGGGCGGACATTCAGTACTTC. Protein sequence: CASSTTGADIQYF.

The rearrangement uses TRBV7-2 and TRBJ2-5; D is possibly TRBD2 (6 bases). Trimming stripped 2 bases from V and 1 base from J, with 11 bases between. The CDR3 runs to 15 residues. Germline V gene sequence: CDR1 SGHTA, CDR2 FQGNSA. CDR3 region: CASSLPGTFQETQYF. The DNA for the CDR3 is TGTGCCAGCAGCTTACCCGGGACTTTCCAAGAGACCCAGTACTTC.

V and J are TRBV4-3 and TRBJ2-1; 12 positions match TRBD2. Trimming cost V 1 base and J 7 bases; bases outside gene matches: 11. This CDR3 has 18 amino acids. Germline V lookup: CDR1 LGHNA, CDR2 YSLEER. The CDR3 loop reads CASSQVPPRTSGANEQFF. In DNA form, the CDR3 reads TGCGCCAGCAGCCAAGTACCTCCTCGGACTAGCGGGGCTAATGAGCAGTTCTTC.

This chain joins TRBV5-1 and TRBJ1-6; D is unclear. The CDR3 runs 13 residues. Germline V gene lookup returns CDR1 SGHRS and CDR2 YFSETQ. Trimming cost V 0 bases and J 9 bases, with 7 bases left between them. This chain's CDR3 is CASSLEGGSPLHF. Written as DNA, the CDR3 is TGCGCCAGCAGCTTGGAGGGAGGTTCACCCCTCCACTTT.

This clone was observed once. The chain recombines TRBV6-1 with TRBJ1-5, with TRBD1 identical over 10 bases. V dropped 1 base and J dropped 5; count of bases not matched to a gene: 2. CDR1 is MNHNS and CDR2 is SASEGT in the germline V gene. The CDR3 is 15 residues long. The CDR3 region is CASSEGDRGYQPQHF. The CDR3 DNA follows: TGTGCCAGCAGTGAAGGGGACAGGGGTTATCAGCCCCAGCATTTT.

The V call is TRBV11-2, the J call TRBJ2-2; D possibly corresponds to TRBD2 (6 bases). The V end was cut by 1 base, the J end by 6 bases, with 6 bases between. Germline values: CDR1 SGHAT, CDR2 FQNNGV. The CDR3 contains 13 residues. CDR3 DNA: TGTGCCAGCAGCTTAGGGGGGGCCGGGGAGCTGTTTTTT. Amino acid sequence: CASSLGGAGELFF.

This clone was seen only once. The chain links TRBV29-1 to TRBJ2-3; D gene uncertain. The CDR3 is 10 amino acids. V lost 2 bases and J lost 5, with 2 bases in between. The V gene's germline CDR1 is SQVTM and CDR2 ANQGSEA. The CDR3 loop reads CSVEIDTQYF. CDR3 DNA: TGCAGCGTTGAAATAGATACGCAGTATTTT.

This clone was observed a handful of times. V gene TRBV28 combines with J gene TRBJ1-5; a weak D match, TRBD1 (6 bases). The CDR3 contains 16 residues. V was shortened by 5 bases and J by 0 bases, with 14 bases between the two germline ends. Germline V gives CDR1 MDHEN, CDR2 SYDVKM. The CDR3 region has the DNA TGTGCCAGCAGTCTGGGCAGCAGGGGTAGCAATCAGCCCCAGCATTTT. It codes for CASSLGSRGSNQPQHF.

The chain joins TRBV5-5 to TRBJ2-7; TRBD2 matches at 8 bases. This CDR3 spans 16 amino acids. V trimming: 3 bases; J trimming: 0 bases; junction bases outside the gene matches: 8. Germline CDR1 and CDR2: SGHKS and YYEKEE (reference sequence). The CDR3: CASSSTGGLGSYEQYF. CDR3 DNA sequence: TGTGCCAGCAGCTCAACGGGGGGGCTGGGCTCCTACGAGCAGTACTTC.

The CDR3 DNA reads TGTGCCAGCAGTTTGATCCAGGGGCCGGGGTATTCACCCCTCCACTTT. It codes for CASSLIQGPGYSPLHF. The genes are TRBV6-5 and TRBJ1-6; tentatively, D is TRBD1 (6 bases). Germline V gene sequence: CDR1 MNHEY, CDR2 SVGAGI. The CDR3 has 16 residues. V lost 4 bases to trimming and J lost 8 bases, with 18 bases between them.

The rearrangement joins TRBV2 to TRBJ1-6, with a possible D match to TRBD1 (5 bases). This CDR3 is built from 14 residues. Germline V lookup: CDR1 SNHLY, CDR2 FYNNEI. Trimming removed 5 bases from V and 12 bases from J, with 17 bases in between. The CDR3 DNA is TGTGCCAGCAGTCCCGACAGACTTGGGGGACCCCTCCACTTT. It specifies CASSPDRLGGPLHF.

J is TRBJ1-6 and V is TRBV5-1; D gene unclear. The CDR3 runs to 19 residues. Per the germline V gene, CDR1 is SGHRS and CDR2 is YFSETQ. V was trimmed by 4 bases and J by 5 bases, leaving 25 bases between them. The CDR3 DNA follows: TGCGCCAGCAGCGCCACGTGGGCAGGCCCGCGAGCAAATAATTCACCCCTCCACTTT. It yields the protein CASSATWAGPRANNSPLHF.

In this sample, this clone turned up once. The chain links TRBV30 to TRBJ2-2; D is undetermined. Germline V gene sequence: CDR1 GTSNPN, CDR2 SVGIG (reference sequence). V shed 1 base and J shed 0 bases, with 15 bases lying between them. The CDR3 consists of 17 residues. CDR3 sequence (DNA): TGTGCCTGGAGTGATTCGGTCCTCACCTCGAACACCGGGGAGCTGTTTTTT. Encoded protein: CAWSDSVLTSNTGELFF.

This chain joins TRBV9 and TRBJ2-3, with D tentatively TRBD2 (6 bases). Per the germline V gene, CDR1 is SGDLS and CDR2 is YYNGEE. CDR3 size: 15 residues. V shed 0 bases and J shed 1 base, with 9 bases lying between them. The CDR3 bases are TGTGCCAGCAGCGTAGTGGGGGAGGGCACAGATACGCAGTATTTT. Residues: CASSVVGEGTDTQYF.

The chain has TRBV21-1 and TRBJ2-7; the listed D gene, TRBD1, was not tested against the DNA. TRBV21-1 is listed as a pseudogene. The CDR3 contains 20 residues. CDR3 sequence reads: CASSKGRKGTDLDRLYEQYF. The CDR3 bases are TGTGCCAGCAGCAAAGGACGTAAAGGCACTGATTTGGACAGGCTCTACGAGCAGTACTTC.

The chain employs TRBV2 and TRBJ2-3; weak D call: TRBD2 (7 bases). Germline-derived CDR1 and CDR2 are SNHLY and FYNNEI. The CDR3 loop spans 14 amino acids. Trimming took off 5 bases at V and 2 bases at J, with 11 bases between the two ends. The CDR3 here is CASSPGGPTDTQYF. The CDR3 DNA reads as TGTGCCAGCAGTCCCGGGGGGCCCACAGATACGCAGTATTTT.

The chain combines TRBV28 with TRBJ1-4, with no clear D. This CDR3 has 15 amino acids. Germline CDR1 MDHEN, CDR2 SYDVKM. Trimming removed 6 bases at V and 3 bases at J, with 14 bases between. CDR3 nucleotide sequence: TGTGCCAGCAGGCCCTTTTTGTGGTCTAATGAAAAACTGTTTTTT. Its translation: CASRPFLWSNEKLFF.

CDR3 sequence reads: CASSQEGGFRSYGYTF. CDR3 nucleotide sequence: TGCGCCAGCAGCCAAGAGGGGGGGTTTCGCAGCTATGGCTACACCTTC. The chain is built from TRBV4-1 and TRBJ1-2, with D perhaps TRBD1 (5 bases). The CDR3 covers 16 residues. Trimming took 0 bases from V and 4 from J, leaving 15 bases between them. CDR1 is MGHRA, CDR2 YSYEKL, per germline.

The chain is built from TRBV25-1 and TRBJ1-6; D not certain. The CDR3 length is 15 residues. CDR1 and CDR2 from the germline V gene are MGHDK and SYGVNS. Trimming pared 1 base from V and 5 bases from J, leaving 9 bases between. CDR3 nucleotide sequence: TGTGCCAGCAGTGAATCCACAGCAAATAATTCACCCCTCCACTTT. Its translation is CASSESTANNSPLHF.